A single sample gave rise to the 2 T cell receptor beta chains below, sequenced in a study of shared clonotypes between healthy human individuals. It was CD45RO-negative cells, positively selected for CCR7, that made up naive CD8 cells, with terminally differentiated effector memory CD45RA+ cells excluded. Generated by immunoSEQ multiplex PCR, the TCRdb table keeps only in-frame clones and is missing some. The table lists millions of clones, more than 85% of them singletons. The specimen sequenced was naive CD8+ T cells from PBMCs. The source is a man aged 18 to 29 in good health. Some clones in this sample may be carry-over from other donors' samples.

This rearrangement joins TRBV7-9 to TRBJ1-1; TRBD1 is a possible D gene (6 bases). The germline V gene has CDR1 SEHNR and CDR2 FQNEAQ (reference sequence). Trimming shortened V by 5 bases and J by 4 bases, and 14 bases separated the two germline ends. CDR3 length: 14 amino acids. CDR3 nucleotides: TGTGCCAGCAGCACACTACAGGGTTTCACTGAAGCTTTCTTT. Translation: CASSTLQGFTEAFF.

V gene TRBV11-2 combines with J gene TRBJ2-7, with unresolved D. Trimming took 1 base from V and 4 from J, leaving 14 bases between them. The CDR3 has 15 amino acids. The germline V gene has CDR1 SGHAT and CDR2 FQNNGV. The CDR3 spells CASSLGAPSLYEQYF. The CDR3 nucleotides are TGTGCCAGCAGCTTAGGAGCTCCGTCCCTTTACGAGCAGTACTTC.